These 2 T cell receptor beta chains were sequenced from one sample in a study of shared clonotypes between healthy human individuals. Sequenced by immunoSEQ multiplex PCR; TCRdb stores in-frame clones only, minus some. Here the sample spans some 480,000 clones, around 80% being singletons. Source material: PBMCs. The source of these receptors is a woman in her thirties or forties in good health. Some clones in this sample may be carry-over from other donors' samples.

In this sample, this clone turned up once. The gene calls are TRBV7-9 and TRBJ2-1; 8 bases map to TRBD2. Germline lookup yields CDR1 SEHNR and CDR2 FQNEAQ (reference sequence). This CDR3 is built from 16 residues. Trimming at V came to 1 base and at J to 3 bases, leaving 5 bases not matched to a gene. The chain's CDR3 is CASSLVGRADYNEQFF. The CDR3 DNA reads TGTGCCAGCAGCTTAGTCGGGAGGGCCGACTACAATGAGCAGTTCTTC. Looking up the rest from reference TRBV7-9 and TRBJ2-1 gives the full variable domain: DTGVSQNPRHKITKRGQNVTFRCDPISEHNRLYWYRQTLGQGPEFLTYFQNEAQLEKSRLLSDRFSAERPKGSFSTLEIQRTEQGDSAMYLCASSLVGRADYNEQFFGPGTRLTVL.

Comment on this clone: Other DNA sequences within the sample encode an identical CDR3. This chain connects TRBV28 to TRBJ2-7; D unresolved. Germline V gene data show CDR1 as MDHEN and CDR2 as SYDVKM. Trimming removed 7 bases from V and 2 bases from J, with 6 bases in between. There are 11 residues in the CDR3. In DNA, the CDR3 is TGTGCCAGCACCTCTACCTACGAGCAGTACTTC. The encoded protein is CASTSTYEQYF.